This passage covers 10 T cell receptor beta chains from one sample sequenced in a study of T cell repertoires in cytomegalovirus infection. Via MiXCR, TCRdb re-called the reads, giving one row per CDR3 protein. The data contain about 770,000 distinct CDR3 sequences, 25% to 30% of them singletons. The antigens for these receptors are not known. The sample here was cultured CD8+ T cells from PBMCs, taken from culture after CMV antigen stimulation. The receptors here all came from a human donor in good health (CMV status not recorded). Some clones in this sample may be carry-over from other donors' samples.

This clonotype was detected only a few times. The rearrangement links TRBV7-6 to TRBJ2-1, with D possibly being TRBD1 (6 bases). V lost 8 bases and J lost 10, with 18 bases in between. The CDR3 totals 13 residues. In germline, CDR1 is SGHVS, CDR2 FNYEAQ. In DNA, the CDR3 is TGTGCCAGCCTGGGGACACCCACCGGAGAGCAGTTCTTC. Encoded protein: CASLGTPTGEQFF.

The chain carries TRBV4-1 and TRBJ1-1; D remains unclear. The CDR3 spans 15 residues. Trimming left V 5 bases short and J 2 bases short, with 15 bases between. Per the germline V gene, CDR1 is MGHRA and CDR2 is YSYEKL. The CDR3 bases are TGCGCCAGCAGCGAAAGTGGTTTTGGAAACACTGAAGCTTTCTTT. Translation gives CASSESGFGNTEAFF.

This chain uses TRBV6-5 with TRBJ1-1; D is uncertain. There are 15 residues in the CDR3. Looked up from germline, CDR1 is MNHEY and CDR2 is SVGAGI. Trimming took 1 base from V and 0 from J, leaving 9 bases between them. CDR3 coding DNA: TGTGCCAGCAGTTACTTCGGGGTCCTGAACACTGAAGCTTTCTTT. Translation: CASSYFGVLNTEAFF.

V gene TRBV13 combines with J gene TRBJ2-1, with 8 bases lining up with TRBD2. J gave up 4 bases and V 6 bases, and 8 bases lay outside the gene matches. Germline CDR1 PRHDT, CDR2 FYEKMQ (reference sequence). CDR3 length: 15 residues. The CDR3 spells CASRTRGGSYNEQFF. In DNA form, the CDR3 reads TGTGCCAGCAGAACCCGGGGGGGGTCTTACAATGAGCAGTTCTTC. Complete variable domain (other parts from reference TRBV13 and TRBJ2-1): AAGVIQSPRHLIKEKRETATLKCYPIPRHDTVYWYQQGPGQDPQFLISFYEKMQSDKGSIPDRFSAQQFSDYHSELNMSSLELGDSALYFCASRTRGGSYNEQFFGPGTRLTVL.

This clonotype appeared a few times. The chain combines TRBV7-9 with TRBJ1-1; no clear D gene. V was pared by 0 bases and J by 7 bases, with 18 bases between. The CDR3 is 16 amino acids. Germline V gene data show CDR1 as SEHNR and CDR2 as FQNEAQ (reference sequence). The CDR3 loop reads CASSLATVSGLGEAFF. The DNA for the CDR3 is TGTGCCAGCAGCTTAGCGACGGTTTCGGGATTGGGTGAAGCTTTCTTT. Drawing the rest from reference TRBV7-9 and TRBJ1-1, the complete variable domain is DTGVSQNPRHKITKRGQNVTFRCDPISEHNRLYWYRQTLGQGPEFLTYFQNEAQLEKSRLLSDRFSAERPKGSFSTLEIQRTEQGDSAMYLCASSLATVSGLGEAFFGQGTRLTVV.

This chain uses TRBV27 with TRBJ2-7; D perhaps matches TRBD1 (5 bases). Germline V CDR1 and CDR2: MNHEY, SMNVEV (reference sequence). V was trimmed by 2 bases and J by 3 bases, leaving 14 bases between them. There are 15 residues in the CDR3. The CDR3 sequence: CASSLLRAVSYEQYF. CDR3 nucleotide sequence: TGTGCCAGCAGTTTACTCAGGGCTGTTAGCTACGAGCAGTACTTC.

The V gene is TRBV28, the J gene TRBJ1-6; D uncertain. Trimming cost V 3 bases and J 2 bases, with 14 bases left between them. This CDR3 has 17 residues. Germline CDR1 and CDR2: MDHEN and SYDVKM. The DNA for the CDR3 is TGTGCCAGCAGTTTCCCATCCAGAGTCACCTATAATTCACCCCTCCACTTT. Its translation: CASSFPSRVTYNSPLHF.

In its sample, this clonotype was seen many times. The rearrangement joins TRBV7-6 to TRBJ2-1, with D perhaps TRBD2 (6 bases). Looked up from germline, CDR1 is SGHVS and CDR2 is FNYEAQ. Trimming left V 5 bases short and J 7 bases short, with 21 bases between. The CDR3 consists of 16 residues. As DNA, the CDR3 is TGTGCCAGCAGCCCAAGGGGCGGGGTAGGGAAAAATGAGCAGTTCTTC. This gives the protein CASSPRGGVGKNEQFF.

The chain recombines TRBV6-2 or TRBV6-3 with TRBJ2-1; no clear D. Germline V gene sequence: CDR1 MNHEY, CDR2 SVGEGT. The CDR3 totals 15 residues. Trimming cost V 7 bases and J 2 bases, with 15 bases left between them. This chain's CDR3 is CASTLDSSPYNEQFF. CDR3 DNA: TGTGCCAGCACTTTAGACTCTTCCCCCTACAATGAGCAGTTCTTC.

This clonotype has more than one count but fewer than ten. The chain carries TRBV28 and TRBJ2-1; 9 nucleotides match TRBD2. Germline-derived CDR1 and CDR2 are MDHEN and SYDVKM. This CDR3 is 16 amino acids long. V shed 6 bases, J shed 4 bases, and the junction held 10 bases outside the gene matches. CDR3 sequence reads: CASRPAGGRGYNEQFF. For the CDR3, the DNA is TGTGCCAGCAGACCAGCGGGCGGGAGGGGATACAATGAGCAGTTCTTC. The variable domain in full, completed from reference TRBV28 and TRBJ2-1, reads DVKVTQSSRYLVKRTGEKVFLECVQDMDHENMFWYRQDPGLGLRLIYFSYDVKMKEKGDIPEGYSVSREKKERFSLILESASTNQTSMYLCASRPAGGRGYNEQFFGPGTRLTVL.